Listed here are 4 T cell receptor beta chains from one sample, sequenced in a study of Graves' ophthalmopathy and Graves' hyperthyroidism. RNA transcripts served as template for amplifying TCR beta CDR3 sequences. An initial RT-PCR round employing HTBI primers preceded a second-round multiplex PCR. TCRdb ran MiXCR on the multiplex PCR reads and lists one entry per CDR3 protein. The sample consists of 650,000 to 800,000 distinct CDR3 sequences, roughly 39% of them appearing once. Sequenced: peripheral blood. The receptors were sampled from an adult man with Graves' ophthalmopathy.

The V and J genes are TRBV29-1 and TRBJ2-5, with D perhaps matching TRBD1 (8 bases). Trimming shortened V by 4 bases and J by 9 bases, and 18 bases separated the two germline ends. The CDR3 is made up of 13 amino acids. CDR1 and CDR2 from the germline V gene are SQVTM and ANQGSEA. The CDR3 DNA follows: TGCAGCGTTGGACTAGCCCAGGACAGGGCCCAGTACTTC. It specifies CSVGLAQDRAQYF.

This chain links TRBV20-1 with TRBJ2-7; 12 bases fit TRBD2. CDR3 size: 16 residues. V trimming: 3 bases; J trimming: 3 bases; junction bases outside the gene matches: 9. The V gene's germline CDR1 is DFQATT and CDR2 SNEGSKA (reference sequence). The CDR3 bases are TGCAGTGCTAGGAGCCTCCTAGCGGGGGGGATCTACGAGCAGTACTTC. Protein product: CSARSLLAGGIYEQYF.

This clonotype showed up just once. The germline gene is not matched at one end of the junction; a read error may be the cause. The V and J genes are TRBV10-3 and TRBJ1-2; 9 nucleotides line up with TRBD1. This CDR3 spans 16 amino acids. Germline-derived CDR1 and CDR2 are ENHRY and SYGVKD. CDR3 in amino acids: CASSGTGTGNFYGYTF. CDR3 DNA sequence: TGTGCCAGCAGTGGCACCGGGACAGGGAATTTCTATGGCTACACCTTC.

The gene calls are TRBV7-2 and TRBJ1-5; the D is unclear. CDR1 and CDR2 from the germline V gene are SGHTA and FQGNSA. The CDR3 length is 15 residues. V was shortened by 1 base and J by 3 bases, with 10 bases between the two germline ends. The CDR3 DNA reads as TGTGCCAGCAGCTTAGGATTGAACTACAATCAGCCCCAGCATTTT. Residues: CASSLGLNYNQPQHF.